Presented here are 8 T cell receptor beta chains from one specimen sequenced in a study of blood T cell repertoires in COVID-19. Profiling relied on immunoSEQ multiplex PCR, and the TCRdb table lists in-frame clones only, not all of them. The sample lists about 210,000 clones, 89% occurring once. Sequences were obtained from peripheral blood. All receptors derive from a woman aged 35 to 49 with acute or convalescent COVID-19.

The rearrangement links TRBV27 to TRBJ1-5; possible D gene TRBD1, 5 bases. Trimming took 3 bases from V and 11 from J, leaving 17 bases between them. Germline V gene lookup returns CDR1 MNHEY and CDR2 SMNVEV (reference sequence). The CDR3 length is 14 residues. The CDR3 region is CASSLSSDMKTQHF. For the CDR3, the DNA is TGTGCCAGCAGTTTGTCTTCGGACATGAAGACCCAGCATTTT.

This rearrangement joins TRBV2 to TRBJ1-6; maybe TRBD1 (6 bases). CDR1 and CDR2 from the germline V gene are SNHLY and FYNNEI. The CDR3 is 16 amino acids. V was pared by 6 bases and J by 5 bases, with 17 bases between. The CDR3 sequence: CASSPDGGGNNSPLHF. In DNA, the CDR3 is TGTGCCAGCAGCCCAGACGGGGGGGGCAATAATTCACCCCTCCACTTT. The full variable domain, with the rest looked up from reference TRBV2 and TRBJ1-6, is EPEVTQTPSHQVTQMGQEVILRCVPISNHLYFYWYRQILGQKVEFLVSFYNNEISEKSEIFDDQFSVERPDGSNFTLKIRSTKLEDSAMYFCASSPDGGGNNSPLHFGNGTRLTVT.

CDR3 coding DNA: TGTGCCAGCAGTTACTCGACAGCGAACACTGAAGCTTTCTTT. Its translation: CASSYSTANTEAFF. The genes are TRBV6-5 and TRBJ1-1; D is perhaps TRBD1 (5 bases). The CDR3 consists of 14 residues. Trimming took 0 bases from V and 1 from J, leaving 6 bases between them. From germline, CDR1 is MNHEY and CDR2 SVGAGI.

As DNA, the CDR3 is TGTGCCAGCATCACAGATTGGGCTGGAACTGGCTACACCTTC. Translation: CASITDWAGTGYTF. This chain uses TRBV6-5 with TRBJ1-2; D unclear. Germline V CDR1 and CDR2: MNHEY, SVGAGI. Deletions cut 7 bases from V and 7 bases from J, with 19 bases between. The CDR3 covers 14 residues.

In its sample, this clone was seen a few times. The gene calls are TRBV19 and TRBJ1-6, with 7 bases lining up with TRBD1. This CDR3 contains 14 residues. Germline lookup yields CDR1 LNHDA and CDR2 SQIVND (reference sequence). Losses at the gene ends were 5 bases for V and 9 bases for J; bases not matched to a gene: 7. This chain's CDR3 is CASSAYRGGSPLHF. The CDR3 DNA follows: TGTGCCAGTAGTGCCTACAGGGGTGGTTCACCCCTCCACTTT. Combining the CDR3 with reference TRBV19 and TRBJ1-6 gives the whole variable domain DGGITQSPKYLFRKEGQNVTLSCEQNLNHDAMYWYRQDPGQGLRLIYYSQIVNDFQKGDIAEGYSVSREKKESFPLTVTSAQKNPTAFYLCASSAYRGGSPLHFGNGTRLTVT.

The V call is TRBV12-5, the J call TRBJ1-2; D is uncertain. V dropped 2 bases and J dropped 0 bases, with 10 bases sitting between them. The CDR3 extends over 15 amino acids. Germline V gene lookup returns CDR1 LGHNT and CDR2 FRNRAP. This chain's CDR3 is CASGLSRLANYGYTF. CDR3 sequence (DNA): TGTGCTAGTGGTTTGTCTCGGCTAGCTAACTATGGCTACACCTTC.

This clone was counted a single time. DNA of the CDR3: TGTGCCAGCAGCGTAGGACAGGCGCAGAACACTGAAGCTTTCTTT. Its translation: CASSVGQAQNTEAFF. This chain links TRBV9 with TRBJ1-1, with D maybe TRBD1 (6 bases). The ends were cut back, 0 bases at V and 1 base at J, with 10 bases in the middle. Germline CDR1 is SGDLS and CDR2 is YYNGEE. The CDR3 sequence is 15 residues long. The whole variable domain, filled in from reference TRBV9 and TRBJ1-1, reads DSGVTQTPKHLITATGQRVTLRCSPRSGDLSVYWYQQSLDQGLQFLIQYYNGEERAKGNILERFSAQQFPDLHSELNLSSLELGDSALYFCASSVGQAQNTEAFFGQGTRLTVV.

The DNA for the CDR3 is TGTGCCAGTAGTCCCCCCGGAGGACTAGCAAGTGATACGCAGTATTTT. The encoded protein is CASSPPGGLASDTQYF. This chain joins TRBV19 and TRBJ2-3; TRBD2 matches at 8 bases. The CDR3 has 16 residues. V dropped 5 bases and J dropped 6; count of bases not matched to a gene: 13. Germline CDR1 and CDR2: LNHDA and SQIVND (reference sequence). Together with reference TRBV19 and TRBJ2-3, the CDR3 gives the full variable domain: DGGITQSPKYLFRKEGQNVTLSCEQNLNHDAMYWYRQDPGQGLRLIYYSQIVNDFQKGDIAEGYSVSREKKESFPLTVTSAQKNPTAFYLCASSPPGGLASDTQYFGPGTRLTVL.